What follows are 26 T cell receptor beta chains derived from one specimen sequenced in a study of patients and donors after allogeneic stem cell transplantation. TCRdb independently ran MiXCR on the RT-PCR reads; one entry per CDR3 protein. The sample contains around 240,000 distinct CDR3 sequences, less than 15% of which appear only once. Input material: blood, either unsorted or a sorted T cell fraction (not recorded which). These receptor sequences come from a human donor who was either an allogeneic HSCT recipient or a stem cell or donor lymphocyte infusion donor (not recorded which). It is not recorded whose cells these are; they may come from a transplant donor.

The rearrangement links TRBV11-1 to TRBJ2-1; weak D call: TRBD1 (5 bases). CDR3 length: 18 amino acids. The ends were cut back, 5 bases at V and 1 base at J, with 21 bases in the middle. From germline, CDR1 is SGHAT and CDR2 FQDESV (reference sequence). The CDR3, as DNA: TGTGCCAGCAGCGTTCGACCCGACAGAGAGGTTTCCTACAATGAGCAGTTCTTC. It codes for CASSVRPDREVSYNEQFF.

This clonotype showed up just a few times. In nucleotides, the CDR3 is TGTGCCAGCAGCTTGGATTCGGCCACTGAAGCTTTCTTT. Its protein is CASSLDSATEAFF. V usage is TRBV7-7 and J usage is TRBJ1-1; no firm D call. This CDR3 contains 13 residues. Trimming cost V 3 bases and J 4 bases, with 9 bases left between them. Germline V CDR1 and CDR2: SSHAT, FNYEAQ (reference sequence). The variable domain in full, with the rest retrieved from reference TRBV7-7 and TRBJ1-1, is GAGVSQSPRYKVTKRGQDVTLRCDPISSHATLYWYQQALGQGPEFLTYFNYEAQPDKSGLPSDRFSAERPEGSISTLTIQRTEQRDSAMYRCASSLDSATEAFFGQGTRLTVV.

The genes are TRBV11-2 and TRBJ1-2, with D possibly matching TRBD1 (6 bases). Trimming took 2 bases from V and 4 from J, leaving 20 bases between them. CDR1 SGHAT and CDR2 FQNNGV come from the germline V gene. The CDR3 is 17 amino acids. The CDR3 spells CASSLLRIGGPSYGYTF. The CDR3 DNA reads as TGTGCCAGCAGCTTACTGAGGATTGGGGGGCCCAGCTATGGCTACACCTTC. The entire variable domain, with the rest obtained from reference TRBV11-2 and TRBJ1-2, is as follows: EAGVAQSPRYKIIEKRQSVAFWCNPISGHATLYWYQQILGQGPKLLIQFQNNGVVDDSQLPKDRFSAERLKGVDSTLKIQPAKLEDSAVYLCASSLLRIGGPSYGYTFGSGTRLTVV.

This clonotype was observed a few times. V gene TRBV15 combines with J gene TRBJ2-3; D remains ambiguous. V was pared by 0 bases and J by 12 bases, with 13 bases between. The CDR3 consists of 13 residues. CDR1 is LNHNV, CDR2 YYDKDF, per germline (reference sequence). The CDR3 region is CATSRDRNPSQYF. The CDR3 bases are TGTGCCACCAGCAGAGATCGTAATCCAAGTCAGTATTTT.

J is TRBJ1-2 and V is TRBV12-3 or TRBV12-4; 10 nucleotides align to TRBD1. Trimming removed 5 bases from V and 8 bases from J; junction bases left unmatched: 8. This CDR3 has 14 amino acids. The CDR3 DNA follows: TGTGCCAGCAGTGTCCGACAGGGGGCATGGGGCTACACCTTC. Translated: CASSVRQGAWGYTF.

The chain employs TRBV5-1 and TRBJ2-2, with 8 nucleotides matching TRBD1. V was pared by 1 base and J by 4 bases, with 12 bases of the junction left unmatched. The CDR3 runs to 18 residues. Germline loops: CDR1 SGHRS, CDR2 YFSETQ. CDR3 protein: CASSLRMQGASSTGELFF. In DNA, the CDR3 is TGCGCCAGCAGCTTGAGGATGCAGGGGGCTAGTAGCACCGGGGAGCTGTTTTTT.

This clonotype was seen more than once but under ten times. CDR3 region: CASSQAQAVNTIYF. The CDR3 region has the DNA TGTGCCAGCAGCCAGGCACAGGCTGTTAACACCATATATTTT. The chain joins TRBV7-2 to TRBJ1-3; maybe TRBD1 (5 bases). V lost 5 bases to trimming and J lost 7 bases, with 15 bases between them. The CDR3 spans 14 residues. Per the germline V gene, CDR1 is SGHTA and CDR2 is FQGNSA.

The J gene is TRBJ2-7, the V gene TRBV24-1; the match to TRBD1 covers 8 bases. The CDR3 is 15 amino acids. Per the germline V gene, CDR1 is KGHDR and CDR2 is SFDVKD. The V gene end was trimmed by 4 bases and the J gene end by 5 bases; junction bases not matched to a gene: 9. CDR3 loop: CATSDPDRERDEQYF. The CDR3 coding sequence is TGTGCCACCAGTGACCCGGACAGGGAGAGGGACGAGCAGTACTTC.

This clonotype was detected ten times or more. This sequence joins TRBV3-1 and TRBJ1-2, with unresolved D. Germline V lookup: CDR1 LGHDT, CDR2 YNNKEL (reference sequence). CDR3 size: 15 residues. Trimming took 1 base from V and 2 from J, leaving 11 bases between them. The CDR3 spells CASSQGLGVNYGYTF. CDR3 nucleotides: TGTGCCAGCAGCCAAGGTTTAGGCGTAAACTATGGCTACACCTTC.

This clonotype appeared many times. This chain links TRBV12-3 or TRBV12-4 with TRBJ2-2; D uncertain. The CDR3 contains 14 residues. V gave up 1 base and J gave up 1 base, with 4 bases separating them. In DNA, the CDR3 is TGTGCCAGCAGTTTAGTCCAGAACACCGGGGAGCTGTTTTTT. Translating it yields CASSLVQNTGELFF.

In this sample, this clonotype turned up a few times. The J gene is TRBJ1-1, the V gene TRBV20-1; D call uncertain. Germline V lookup: CDR1 DFQATT, CDR2 SNEGSKA (reference sequence). Deletions cut 6 bases from V and 4 bases from J, with 15 bases between. CDR3 size: 13 residues. The CDR3 is CSALRSAGTEAFF. The CDR3 DNA reads TGCAGTGCCCTCCGGTCGGCGGGCACTGAAGCTTTCTTT.

V and J are TRBV7-2 and TRBJ2-3; 8 bases align to TRBD2. After removal of 5 bases from V and 3 bases from J, the junction contained 10 bases not matched to a gene. In germline, CDR1 is SGHTA, CDR2 FQGNSA. The CDR3 loop spans 16 amino acids. CDR3 coding DNA: TGTGCCAGCAGCCTCACCGGGGGGGCTGGGACAGATACGCAGTATTTT. Its protein is CASSLTGGAGTDTQYF.

This clonotype was seen a handful of times. This sequence joins TRBV18 and TRBJ2-2; perhaps D is TRBD1 or TRBD2 (6 bases each). CDR3 length: 16 amino acids. V was pared by 3 bases and J by 3 bases, with 14 bases between. Germline lookup yields CDR1 KGHSH and CDR2 LQKENI. CDR3 sequence (DNA): TGTGCCAGCTCACCGCAGTCCGGGGGCGACACCGGGGAGCTGTTTTTT. It yields the protein CASSPQSGGDTGELFF.

This clonotype came up many times. The chain uses TRBV5-1 and TRBJ2-1; D perhaps matches TRBD2 (6 bases). Per the germline V gene, CDR1 is SGHRS and CDR2 is YFSETQ. With 6 bases removed from V and 4 bases from J, the gap between germline ends came to 17 bases. CDR3 length: 15 amino acids. DNA of the CDR3: TGCGCCAGCAAGCTTGGGACGGGGGAGTACAATGAGCAGTTCTTC. Protein sequence: CASKLGTGEYNEQFF.

There are many counts of this clonotype. J is TRBJ2-7 and V is TRBV10-3, with D possibly TRBD1 on 6 matching bases. The length of the CDR3 is 12 residues. The V gene lost 7 bases and the J gene lost 9 bases, with 16 bases spanning the gap. Germline V CDR1 and CDR2: ENHRY, SYGVKD. The CDR3 bases are TGTGCCATCAAGGACAGTCTTCTCGGGCAGTACTTC. It codes for CAIKDSLLGQYF.

A word on this clonotype: This may be a read error: a much more frequent sequence differs by one nucleotide. As the CDR3 is not closed by the conserved phenylalanine or tryptophan, this likely results from a read error. The chain joins TRBV18 to TRBJ2-1; D call uncertain. The CDR3 loop spans 11 amino acids. With 5 bases removed from V and 5 bases from J, the gap between germline ends came to 4 bases. Looked up from germline, CDR1 is KGHSH and CDR2 is LQKENI. In DNA form, the CDR3 reads TGTGCCAGCTCAGCCGACAATGAGCAGTTCTTA. It is translated as CASSADNEQFL.

The table lists this clonotype with many counts. The chain carries TRBV29-1 and TRBJ2-3, with D tentatively TRBD1 (5 bases). Germline CDR1 reads SQVTM; CDR2 reads ANQGSEA. This CDR3 has 11 amino acids. The V gene lost 3 bases and the J gene lost 4 bases, with 5 bases spanning the gap. In nucleotides, the CDR3 is TGCAGCGTTGACAGGGCAGATACGCAGTATTTT. Its protein is CSVDRADTQYF.

This clonotype was recorded a few times. This rearrangement joins TRBV5-6 to TRBJ1-4; D unclear. The CDR3 sequence is 15 residues long. V dropped 4 bases and J dropped 7 bases, with 17 bases sitting between them. Germline values: CDR1 SGHDT, CDR2 YYEEEE. The chain's CDR3 is CASSPWGGMIEKLFF. The CDR3 DNA reads TGTGCCAGCAGCCCCTGGGGTGGGATGATTGAAAAACTGTTTTTT. Full variable domain (rest looked up from reference TRBV5-6 and TRBJ1-4): DAGVTQSPTHLIKTRGQQVTLRCSPKSGHDTVSWYQQALGQGPQFIFQYYEEEERQRGNFPDRFSGHQFPNYSSELNVNALLLGDSALYLCASSPWGGMIEKLFFGSGTQLSVL.

In this sample, this clonotype turned up a few times. The chain recombines TRBV6-1 with TRBJ2-3; 8 positions match TRBD2. The CDR3 totals 16 residues. Per germline, CDR1 MNHNS and CDR2 SASEGT. V lost 6 bases to trimming and J lost 2 bases; unmatched junction nucleotides: 10. In DNA form, the CDR3 reads TGTGCCAGCAGCCGCGGACTAGCCGAAGACACAGATACGCAGTATTTT. It is translated as CASSRGLAEDTDTQYF.

Of note for this clonotype: A much bigger clone sits one base away, suggesting this may be a read error. V gene TRBV3-1 combines with J gene TRBJ2-4, with D unclear. Germline loops: CDR1 LGHDT, CDR2 YNNKEL (reference sequence). This CDR3 contains 13 residues. CDR3 amino acids: CASSSGQKTIQYF. The CDR3 region has the DNA TGTGCCAGCAGCTCAGGCCAGAAAACCATTCAGTACTTC.

V and J are TRBV20-1 and TRBJ2-3; no reliable D call. CDR1 and CDR2 from the germline V gene are DFQATT and SNEGSKA (reference sequence). This CDR3 spans 16 amino acids. Between the trimmed V and J ends, which lost 0 bases and 1 base, there was a span of 14 bases. CDR3 loop: CSARDRPPGRTDTQYF. CDR3 DNA sequence: TGCAGTGCTAGAGATAGGCCCCCAGGTCGCACAGATACGCAGTATTTT.

The V and J genes are TRBV28 and TRBJ2-3; D is unclear. This CDR3 is built from 14 residues. V was cut by 3 bases and J by 8 bases, with 15 bases left in between. Germline-derived CDR1 and CDR2 are MDHEN and SYDVKM. CDR3 in DNA: TGTGCCAGCAGTTTCCCCGGACGGTCCCGTACGCAGTATTTT. This encodes CASSFPGRSRTQYF. Full variable domain (missing parts from reference TRBV28 and TRBJ2-3): DVKVTQSSRYLVKRTGEKVFLECVQDMDHENMFWYRQDPGLGLRLIYFSYDVKMKEKGDIPEGYSVSREKKERFSLILESASTNQTSMYLCASSFPGRSRTQYFGPGTRLTVL.

V and J are TRBV6-5 and TRBJ1-6; D is ambiguous. Germline CDR1 and CDR2: MNHEY and SVGAGI. Trimming took off 0 bases at V and 9 bases at J, with 6 bases between the two ends. The CDR3 contains 13 residues. The CDR3 protein is CASSYSGSSPLHF. DNA for the CDR3: TGTGCCAGCAGTTACTCTGGGAGTTCACCCCTCCACTTT.

This clonotype was counted ten times or more. The J gene is TRBJ2-3, the V gene TRBV27, with 7 bases that match TRBD2. CDR3 length: 14 amino acids. Germline V CDR1 and CDR2: MNHEY, SMNVEV (reference sequence). The V segment lost 2 bases and the J segment 1 base; nucleotides outside the gene matches: 0. CDR3 protein: CASSLRGGTDTQYF. The CDR3 DNA reads TGTGCCAGCAGTTTACGGGGGGGCACAGATACGCAGTATTTT.

In this sample, this clonotype turned up a few times. The rearrangement joins TRBV6-5 to TRBJ1-3, with D possibly being TRBD1 (6 bases). The length of the CDR3 is 18 residues. V gave up 4 bases and J gave up 2 bases, with 21 bases separating them. Per germline, CDR1 MNHEY and CDR2 SVGAGI. The CDR3 spells CASSSHVTGLPTGNTIYF. The CDR3 nucleotides are TGTGCCAGCAGTTCCCATGTAACAGGGTTGCCCACTGGAAACACCATATATTTT.

This clonotype has a handful of counts. The chain joins TRBV20-1 to TRBJ2-5; a weak D match, TRBD1 (6 bases). This CDR3 region has 12 residues. Germline V gene lookup returns CDR1 DFQATT and CDR2 SNEGSKA (reference sequence). The V end was cut by 6 bases, the J end by 1 base, with 9 bases between. The DNA of the CDR3 is TGCAGTGCCCACAGGGTCCAAGAGACCCAGTACTTC. It specifies CSAHRVQETQYF.